Listed here are 30 T cell receptor beta chains from one sample, sequenced in a study of blood T cell repertoires in COVID-19 (TCRdb year 2020). Library preparation was by the immunoSEQ multiplex PCR assay. What TCRdb holds here is the immuneACCESS table cut down to in-frame rearrangements. Part of the clones is not present; checked against another copy, under half of the missing clones reflect an unresolved V gene, and the others are unexplained. The sample table records 150,000 to 200,000 clones; approximately 81% of these occur just once. Of the sample, about 5.3% falls within the top ten clones. The material sequenced was PBMCs or T cells enriched from blood (not recorded which). Every receptor here comes from a woman between 35 and 50 years old with acute COVID-19.

This clone was recorded a few times. The chain couples TRBV6-1 to TRBJ2-7; 10 nucleotides agree with TRBD2. Germline CDR1 reads MNHNS; CDR2 reads SASEGT. The CDR3 length is 14 residues. The J segment lost 3 bases and the V segment lost 3 bases, leaving 2 bases of the junction unmatched. The CDR3 reads CASSDSGRDYEQYF. CDR3 DNA: TGTGCCAGCAGTGACAGCGGGAGGGACTACGAGCAGTACTTC.

The gene calls are TRBV12-3 or TRBV12-4 and TRBJ2-7; D remains ambiguous. V was clipped by 4 bases and J by 0 bases, with 7 bases between them. The CDR3 covers 13 residues. As DNA, the CDR3 is TGTGCCAGCAGTTCCCTCAGCTCCTACGAGCAGTACTTC. Amino acids: CASSSLSSYEQYF.

The V gene is TRBV20-1, the J gene TRBJ2-4; maybe TRBD1 (5 bases). The germline V and J ends were trimmed by 3 bases and 9 bases, with 12 bases remaining between them. This CDR3 region has 12 residues. CDR1 and CDR2 from the germline V gene are DFQATT and SNEGSKA (reference sequence). The CDR3 nucleotides are TGCAGTGCTAGTGCGCAGGGTAGCATTCAGTACTTC. It yields the protein CSASAQGSIQYF.

The V gene is TRBV6-5, the J gene TRBJ2-4, with D possibly matching TRBD2 (6 bases). The CDR3 runs 13 residues. The V gene's germline CDR1 is MNHEY and CDR2 SVGAGI. Trimming took 10 bases from V and 6 from J, leaving 16 bases between them. The CDR3 sequence is CATASGLGNIQYF. The CDR3 nucleotides are TGTGCCACCGCATCGGGACTCGGAAACATTCAGTACTTC.

The chain combines TRBV3-1 (or the pseudogene TRBV3-2) with TRBJ2-1; weak D call: TRBD2 (6 bases). Germline CDR1 is LGHDT and CDR2 is YNNKEL (reference sequence). Trimming took 0 bases from V and 4 from J, leaving 10 bases between them. This CDR3 comprises 15 residues. The CDR3 sequence is CASSQDRAGYNEQFF. The DNA of the CDR3 is TGTGCCAGCAGCCAAGATAGGGCGGGATACAATGAGCAGTTCTTC.

This chain links TRBV18 with TRBJ2-3; D not certain. Germline V CDR1 and CDR2: KGHSH, LQKENI. Trimming removed 0 bases at V and 6 bases at J, with 7 bases between. CDR3 length: 13 amino acids. The CDR3 DNA reads as TGTGCCAGCTCACCACCCCAGACTGATACGCAGTATTTT. It translates to CASSPPQTDTQYF.

This chain joins TRBV29-1 and TRBJ2-3; 10 nucleotides line up with TRBD2. The CDR3 has 14 residues. Germline loops: CDR1 SQVTM, CDR2 ANQGSEA. J gave up 6 bases and V 1 base, and 4 bases lay outside the gene matches. CDR3 sequence reads: CSVEGTSGTDTQYF. In DNA form, the CDR3 reads TGCAGCGTTGAAGGAACTAGCGGGACGGATACGCAGTATTTT.

This clone is classed as medium-sized (0.01 to 0.1%). The chain links TRBV5-1 to TRBJ1-6, with D tentatively TRBD1 (5 bases). This CDR3 region has 15 residues. Per germline, CDR1 SGHRS and CDR2 YFSETQ. Trimming took off 0 bases at V and 5 bases at J, with 9 bases between the two ends. CDR3 bases: TGCGCCAGCAGCTTGGGACAGAAGAATAATTCACCCCTCCACTTT. This gives the protein CASSLGQKNNSPLHF. The complete variable domain, with remaining parts taken from reference TRBV5-1 and TRBJ1-6, reads KAGVTQTPRYLIKTRGQQVTLSCSPISGHRSVSWYQQTPGQGLQFLFEYFSETQRNKGNFPGRFSGRQFSNSRSEMNVSTLELGDSALYLCASSLGQKNNSPLHFGNGTRLTVT.

This chain joins TRBV5-4 and TRBJ2-6; tentative D call: TRBD2 (6 bases). Germline CDR1 SGHNT, CDR2 YYREEE (reference sequence). The CDR3 spans 16 residues. V lost 4 bases to trimming and J lost 2 bases, with 13 bases between them. The CDR3 protein is CASSTEGRAGANVLTF. CDR3 DNA: TGTGCCAGCAGCACGGAGGGGAGAGCTGGGGCCAACGTCCTGACTTTC.

The CDR3 region has the DNA TGTGCCAGCTTTGGGCGGGGGGGAAGAGATACGCAGTATTTT. Residues: CASFGRGGRDTQYF. This chain uses TRBV21-1 with TRBJ2-3; no DNA check was done on the table's D call, TRBD2. TRBV21-1 is termed a pseudogene. This CDR3 is 14 amino acids long.

This clone was counted only a few times. The chain is built from TRBV24-1 and TRBJ2-1, with D unresolved. The V end was cut by 0 bases, the J end by 6 bases, with 11 bases between. CDR1 and CDR2 from the germline V gene are KGHDR and SFDVKD. This CDR3 region has 15 residues. The chain's CDR3 is CATSDLATHGNEQFF. The CDR3 DNA sequence: TGTGCCACCAGTGATTTGGCCACTCATGGCAATGAGCAGTTCTTC.

The sample holds one count of this clone. The V and J genes are TRBV3-1 (or the pseudogene TRBV3-2) and TRBJ1-3; no clear D. Germline V gene data show CDR1 as LGHDT and CDR2 as YNNKEL (reference sequence). Trimming pared 4 bases from V and 9 bases from J, leaving 13 bases between. This CDR3 comprises 13 residues. The CDR3 coding sequence is TGTGCCAGCAGCCCGGGGTCTCCCTTCACCATATATTTT. Its protein product is CASSPGSPFTIYF.

V and J are TRBV28 and TRBJ1-2; D uncertain. Germline V gene data show CDR1 as MDHEN and CDR2 as SYDVKM. The CDR3 consists of 12 residues. Trimming stripped 1 base from V and 5 bases from J, with 5 bases between. The DNA of the CDR3 is TGTGCCAGCAGTTTATCCGCGTATGGCTACACCTTC. Encoded protein: CASSLSAYGYTF.

This clone came up a few times. This rearrangement joins TRBV13 to TRBJ2-1, with TRBD1 matching 9 bases. With V trimmed by 6 bases and J by 4 bases, 7 bases remained unmatched. This CDR3 comprises 15 residues. Germline-derived CDR1 and CDR2 are PRHDT and FYEKMQ (reference sequence). Here the CDR3 DNA reads TGTGCCAGCAGTAAGGACAGGGGACTGTACAATGAGCAGTTCTTC. Its protein product is CASSKDRGLYNEQFF.

This rearrangement joins TRBV6-6 to TRBJ1-6; 10 bases align to TRBD1. CDR3 size: 15 residues. V dropped 5 bases and J dropped 7; count of bases not matched to a gene: 5. CDR1 and CDR2 (germline): MNHNY, SVGAGI (reference sequence). As DNA, the CDR3 is TGTGCCAGCAGTCGTTCGGGACAGGGGAATTCACCCCTCCACTTT. It encodes CASSRSGQGNSPLHF.

The chain uses TRBV14 and TRBJ1-3; D is unclear. The germline gives CDR1 SGHDN, CDR2 FVKESK. The V end was cut by 2 bases, the J end by 4 bases, with 12 bases between. The CDR3 loop spans 15 amino acids. The DNA for the CDR3 is TGTGCCAGCAGCCAAATTCCGGGTCTAGGAAACACCATATATTTT. Translation: CASSQIPGLGNTIYF.

In DNA form, the CDR3 reads TGTGCCAGCAGCCAAGATATACAGCCCTTGTACACTGAAGCTTTCTTT. Its translation: CASSQDIQPLYTEAFF. The gene calls are TRBV3-1 (or the pseudogene TRBV3-2) and TRBJ1-1; D remains unclear. V lost 0 bases and J lost 3, with 14 bases in between. Germline assignment: CDR1 LGHDT and CDR2 YNNKEL (reference sequence). This CDR3 contains 16 residues.

The chain couples TRBV5-6 to TRBJ2-5; TRBD1 aligns across 7 bases. CDR3 size: 16 residues. Germline V gives CDR1 SGHDT, CDR2 YYEEEE. With 6 bases clipped from V and 4 bases from J, the junction kept 15 bases outside the gene matches. CDR3 in amino acids: CASTPTGVSSGETQYF. CDR3 bases: TGTGCCAGCACCCCTACAGGGGTCAGTTCCGGAGAGACCCAGTACTTC.

The chain is built from TRBV25-1 and TRBJ2-5; D is possibly TRBD1 (6 bases). CDR1 is MGHDK and CDR2 is SYGVNS in the germline V gene. Trimming shortened V by 6 bases and J by 5 bases, and 13 bases separated the two germline ends. The CDR3 totals 13 residues. The CDR3 nucleotides are TGTGCCAGCAGCCAGACAGGTCGGGAGACCCAGTACTTC. Protein: CASSQTGRETQYF.

The V gene is TRBV7-9, the J gene TRBJ2-5; TRBD1 aligns across 8 bases. This CDR3 has 15 amino acids. Germline loops: CDR1 SEHNR, CDR2 FQNEAQ (reference sequence). After removal of 5 bases from V and 2 bases from J, the junction contained 7 bases not matched to a gene. CDR3 DNA: TGTGCCAGCAGCCTTGGGACAGGCAATCAAGAGACCCAGTACTTC. Its protein is CASSLGTGNQETQYF. The full variable domain, rest sourced from reference TRBV7-9 and TRBJ2-5, is DTGVSQNPRHKITKRGQNVTFRCDPISEHNRLYWYRQTLGQGPEFLTYFQNEAQLEKSRLLSDRFSAERPKGSFSTLEIQRTEQGDSAMYLCASSLGTGNQETQYFGPGTRLLVL.

There are a few counts of this clone. J is TRBJ1-2 and V is TRBV18, with D possibly matching TRBD1 (6 bases). The CDR3 totals 15 residues. The V gene's germline CDR1 is KGHSH and CDR2 LQKENI. V was pared by 6 bases and J by 8 bases, with 22 bases between. CDR3 loop: CASSVLQGAPEGYTF. The CDR3 bases are TGTGCCAGCTCGGTCCTACAGGGCGCGCCGGAGGGCTACACCTTC.

V gene TRBV4-1 combines with J gene TRBJ2-3; TRBD2 aligns across 9 bases. The J segment lost 10 bases and the V segment lost 1 base, leaving 12 bases of the junction unmatched. CDR3 length equals 16 residues. Germline V gene data show CDR1 as MGHRA and CDR2 as YSYEKL. The CDR3 DNA sequence: TGCGCCAGCAGCCAAGTAGCGGGAGAGGGTTTTTTGGCGCAGTATTTT. This gives the protein CASSQVAGEGFLAQYF.

This clone was detected once. V is TRBV24-1 and J is TRBJ2-2, with D perhaps matching TRBD2 (5 bases). Germline loops: CDR1 KGHDR, CDR2 SFDVKD. The CDR3 has 15 residues. Trimming took off 5 bases at V and 1 base at J, with 10 bases between the two ends. The CDR3 region is CATSAPRGNTGELFF. Here the CDR3 DNA reads TGTGCCACCAGTGCCCCTCGGGGGAACACCGGGGAGCTGTTTTTT.

The V and J genes are TRBV25-1 and TRBJ2-7; the match to TRBD1 covers 8 bases. After removal of 1 base from V and 2 bases from J, the junction contained 4 bases not matched to a gene. CDR3 length: 15 residues. Germline V gives CDR1 MGHDK, CDR2 SYGVNS. The CDR3 DNA reads TGTGCCAGCAGTGAATGGAACAGGGGGACCTACGAGCAGTACTTC. As protein: CASSEWNRGTYEQYF.

The chain links TRBV4-2 to TRBJ2-5; D perhaps matches TRBD2 (6 bases). From germline, CDR1 is LGHNA and CDR2 YNFKEQ. This CDR3 has 15 residues. V lost 2 bases and J lost 4, with 14 bases in between. The CDR3 is CASSQSDGEVETQYF. CDR3 in DNA: TGTGCCAGCAGCCAATCGGACGGGGAGGTAGAGACCCAGTACTTC.

The V and J genes are TRBV5-1 and TRBJ2-7, with 7 bases identical to TRBD1. CDR1 SGHRS and CDR2 YFSETQ come from the germline V gene. The V segment lost 2 bases and the J segment 5 bases; nucleotides outside the gene matches: 7. The length of the CDR3 is 14 residues. The CDR3 reads CASSLLVQGDEQYF. The CDR3 coding sequence is TGCGCCAGCAGCTTACTCGTCCAGGGGGACGAGCAGTACTTC.

Note on this clone: The sample holds other DNA sequences that translate to the same CDR3. The V gene is TRBV28, the J gene TRBJ2-5; D is unclear. Germline loops: CDR1 MDHEN, CDR2 SYDVKM. The CDR3 is 11 residues long. Trimming removed 2 bases from V and 4 bases from J, with 2 bases in between. The CDR3 DNA reads TGTGCCAGCAGTTTACGAGAGACCCAGTACTTC. This encodes CASSLRETQYF. The full variable domain, its missing parts supplied by reference TRBV28 and TRBJ2-5, is DVKVTQSSRYLVKRTGEKVFLECVQDMDHENMFWYRQDPGLGLRLIYFSYDVKMKEKGDIPEGYSVSREKKERFSLILESASTNQTSMYLCASSLRETQYFGPGTRLLVL.

The rearrangement links TRBV6-1 to TRBJ2-1, with 10 positions matching TRBD2. CDR1 is MNHNS and CDR2 is SASEGT in the germline V gene. The length of the CDR3 is 17 residues. J was trimmed by 2 bases and V by 2 bases; bases with no gene match: 6. In DNA form, the CDR3 reads TGTGCCAGCAGTGAAAGGCCTAGCGGGAGTACCTACAATGAGCAGTTCTTC. Translated, it gives CASSERPSGSTYNEQFF.

The chain employs TRBV19 and TRBJ1-1, with a possible D match to TRBD1 (5 bases). The V end lost 2 bases, the J end lost 2 bases, and 12 bases lay between the germline ends. The CDR3 loop spans 15 amino acids. CDR1 and CDR2 (germline): LNHDA, SQIVND (reference sequence). CDR3 sequence: CASSIMGGINTEAFF. Written as DNA, the CDR3 is TGTGCCAGTAGTATAATGGGGGGAATCAACACTGAAGCTTTCTTT.

The chain couples TRBV27 to TRBJ2-1, with D hard to call. The V gene lost 2 bases and the J gene lost 8 bases, with 16 bases spanning the gap. CDR1 MNHEY and CDR2 SMNVEV come from the germline V gene (reference sequence). The CDR3 contains 15 residues. The CDR3 protein is CASSLMAVEADEQFF. Written as DNA, the CDR3 is TGTGCCAGCAGTTTAATGGCGGTAGAGGCGGATGAGCAGTTCTTC.